Below are 14 T cell receptor beta chains sequenced from a single sample in a study of cytomegalovirus exposure and HLA in healthy donors. The PCR employed 60 Vbeta primers together with 13 Jbeta primers. The method was immunoSEQ multiplex PCR; TCRdb's version includes in-frame clones alone and lacks a portion of them. The specimen's table records 150,000 to 200,000 clones. The sequencing sample was made of PBMCs. Receptors originate from a woman under 30 in good health and CMV-seropositive.

CDR3 amino acids: CASSLTAGDQETQYF. As DNA, the CDR3 is TGTGCCAGCAGCTTAACAGCGGGCGACCAAGAGACCCAGTACTTC. The chain recombines TRBV7-3 with TRBJ2-5; D perhaps matches TRBD2 (6 bases). Trimming left V 0 bases short and J 0 bases short, with 8 bases between. The germline CDR1 and CDR2 sequences are SGHTA and FQGTGA. This CDR3 comprises 15 residues.

This chain connects TRBV7-2 to TRBJ2-5; weak D call: TRBD2 (6 bases). The CDR3 is made up of 14 amino acids. Germline-derived CDR1 and CDR2 are SGHTA and FQGNSA. The V end was cut by 1 base, the J end by 6 bases, with 12 bases between. CDR3 nucleotides: TGTGCCAGCAGCTTAGAGGCGGCGGGGCAGACCCAGTACTTC. It codes for CASSLEAAGQTQYF.

The V gene is TRBV18, the J gene TRBJ2-1; a possible D gene is TRBD1 (6 bases). CDR1 and CDR2 (germline): KGHSH, LQKENI. This CDR3 has 15 amino acids. V was pared by 8 bases and J by 0 bases, with 14 bases between. CDR3 bases: TGTGCCAGCCACGGACAGAGGAGCTCCTACAATGAGCAGTTCTTC. Amino acids: CASHGQRSSYNEQFF.

The chain employs TRBV4-2 and TRBJ2-1; 8 bases fit TRBD2. CDR3 size: 16 residues. The germline V gene has CDR1 LGHNA and CDR2 YNFKEQ. Unmatched junction bases numbered 11, after V lost 4 bases and J lost 6 bases. CDR3 protein: CASSRLFSGATNEQFF. As DNA, the CDR3 is TGTGCCAGCAGCCGACTATTTAGCGGGGCCACCAATGAGCAGTTCTTC.

V usage is TRBV5-1 and J usage is TRBJ1-2, with a weak D call TRBD1 (6 bases). The V and J ends lost 2 bases and 4 bases respectively, with 18 bases between them. CDR3 length: 16 amino acids. The germline gives CDR1 SGHRS, CDR2 YFSETQ. This CDR3 is CASSLSGQHAIYGYTF. CDR3 in DNA: TGCGCCAGCAGCTTATCGGGACAACATGCGATCTATGGCTACACCTTC.

The rearrangement uses TRBV4-2 and TRBJ2-5, with 13 bases matching TRBD2. CDR3 size: 15 residues. J was trimmed by 7 bases and V by 3 bases; bases with no gene match: 5. Germline CDR1 is LGHNA and CDR2 is YNFKEQ. CDR3 protein: CASSQGTSGVGTQYF. CDR3 nucleotides: TGTGCCAGCAGCCAGGGGACTAGCGGGGTGGGGACCCAGTACTTC.

The chain is built from TRBV5-6 and TRBJ2-3, with 12 bases aligning to TRBD2. The length of the CDR3 is 15 residues. Trimming at V came to 5 bases and at J to 1 base, leaving 2 bases not matched to a gene. Looked up from germline, CDR1 is SGHDT and CDR2 is YYEEEE. The CDR3 DNA reads as TGTGCCAGCAGGTGGACTAGCGGGGGCACAGATACGCAGTATTTT. It codes for CASRWTSGGTDTQYF. Full variable domain (outside the CDR3, taken from reference TRBV5-6 and TRBJ2-3): DAGVTQSPTHLIKTRGQQVTLRCSPKSGHDTVSWYQQALGQGPQFIFQYYEEEERQRGNFPDRFSGHQFPNYSSELNVNALLLGDSALYLCASRWTSGGTDTQYFGPGTRLTVL.

The rearrangement uses TRBV13 and TRBJ2-5; possibly TRBD1 for D (5 bases). This CDR3 is 15 amino acids long. V was trimmed by 2 bases and J by 5 bases, leaving 15 bases between them. Germline loops: CDR1 PRHDT, CDR2 FYEKMQ (reference sequence). The CDR3 region is CASSLSQGNTETQYF. The CDR3 DNA sequence: TGTGCCAGCAGCTTAAGTCAGGGAAACACGGAGACCCAGTACTTC.

J is TRBJ2-1 and V is TRBV7-3; 8 nucleotides agree with TRBD1. This CDR3 is built from 15 residues. Germline lookup yields CDR1 SGHTA and CDR2 FQGTGA. After removal of 2 bases from V and 6 bases from J, the junction contained 6 bases not matched to a gene. In DNA form, the CDR3 reads TGTGCCAGCAGCTTACCCGGACAGGGATTCAATGAGCAGTTCTTC. Translated: CASSLPGQGFNEQFF.

The chain links TRBV27 to TRBJ2-7; possibly TRBD2 for D (5 bases). This CDR3 region has 16 residues. Trimming stripped 5 bases from V and 3 bases from J, with 20 bases between. Germline V lookup: CDR1 MNHEY, CDR2 SMNVEV (reference sequence). The CDR3: CASSRIGSSLFYEQYF. The DNA of the CDR3 is TGTGCCAGCAGTAGGATAGGGAGTTCTCTATTCTACGAGCAGTACTTC.

For the CDR3, the DNA is TGTGCCAGTAGTACCGACCCAACGAGAGGAGATCAGCCCCAGCATTTT. Residues: CASSTDPTRGDQPQHF. The chain joins TRBV19 to TRBJ1-5, with D uncertain. The V end lost 4 bases, the J end lost 5 bases, and 18 bases lay between the germline ends. CDR1 is LNHDA and CDR2 is SQIVND in the germline V gene (reference sequence). The CDR3 contains 16 residues.

On this clone itself: One end of the junction fails to match germline, which may point to a read error. This sequence joins TRBV30 and TRBJ1-2; 12 bases line up with TRBD1. The CDR3 runs to 14 residues. Germline V gene data show CDR1 as GTSNPN and CDR2 as SVGIG (reference sequence). CDR3 region: CAYNPGQGAEGYTF. The CDR3 coding sequence is TGTGCCTACAACCCGGGACAGGGGGCCGAGGGCTATACCTTC.

Of note for this clone: Distinct nucleotide sequences in the sample also encode this CDR3. V usage is TRBV5-1 and J usage is TRBJ1-1; 9 bases agree with TRBD1. The CDR3 spans 14 residues. Germline assignment: CDR1 SGHRS and CDR2 YFSETQ. With V trimmed by 4 bases and J by 4 bases, 5 bases remained unmatched. The CDR3 loop reads CASSAGQGGTEAFF. The CDR3, as DNA: TGCGCCAGCAGCGCGGGACAGGGTGGCACTGAAGCTTTCTTT.

The chain recombines TRBV7-6 with TRBJ2-7, with D maybe TRBD1 (5 bases). V was cut by 3 bases and J by 1 base, with 10 bases left in between. Germline V gene sequence: CDR1 SGHVS, CDR2 FNYEAQ. The CDR3 length is 14 residues. The CDR3 DNA reads TGTGCCAGCAGCTTTAACAGGCATTCCTACGAGCAGTACTTC. Encoded protein: CASSFNRHSYEQYF.